This TCR beta chain was identified during a study of control samples from healthy donors and cancer patients. Per the germline V gene, CDR1 is MGHDK and CDR2 is SYGVNS. V lost 3 bases and J lost 10, with 10 bases in between. The CDR3 covers 13 residues. TCRdb keeps only in-frame clones here, not all; method: immunoSEQ multiplex PCR. The table lists 20,000 to 25,000 clones, approximately 80% of them singletons. This receptor was identified in a man aged 55-75 years with colorectal cancer. Sequencing was carried out using PBMCs. The rearrangement joins TRBV25-1 to TRBJ1-6; D is ambiguous. CDR3 nucleotides: TGTGCCAGCAGTGAGTTGGGAGAATCACCCCTCCACTTT. As protein: CASSELGESPLHF.